These 9 T cell receptor beta chains were all obtained from the same sample, sequenced in a study of blood T cell repertoires in COVID-19. Data came from immunoSEQ multiplex PCR; TCRdb stores just in-frame clones and leaves some out. The table records some 190,000 clones, around nine tenths of them present only once. The sequencing sample was made of peripheral blood. The receptors come from a man younger than 35 with active or convalescent COVID-19.

The chain recombines TRBV6-1 with TRBJ1-1, with 7 bases aligning to TRBD1. CDR1 and CDR2 from the germline V gene are MNHNS and SASEGT. V lost 6 bases, J lost 0 bases, and 4 bases stayed unmatched. CDR3 size: 14 residues. CDR3 sequence reads: CASSTTGVNTEAFF. The CDR3 nucleotides are TGTGCCAGCAGCACTACAGGGGTGAACACTGAAGCTTTCTTT.

The rearrangement links TRBV7-2 to TRBJ2-7; a possible D gene is TRBD2 (5 bases). This CDR3 contains 15 residues. V lost 5 bases and J lost 6, with 20 bases in between. Germline loops: CDR1 SGHTA, CDR2 FQGNSA. CDR3 loop: CASSPRRTLRGEQYF. CDR3 DNA: TGTGCCAGCAGCCCCCGCCGAACACTCCGGGGCGAGCAGTACTTC.

The gene calls are TRBV2 and TRBJ2-3, with TRBD2 matching over 10 bases. J lost 2 bases, V lost 8 bases, and 10 bases had no gene match. The CDR3 has 16 amino acids. The germline CDR1 and CDR2 sequences are SNHLY and FYNNEI. CDR3 residues: CASHQGTSGITDTQYF. DNA for the CDR3: TGTGCCAGCCACCAAGGTACTAGCGGGATCACAGATACGCAGTATTTT.

This rearrangement joins TRBV19 to TRBJ2-6; maybe TRBD1 (6 bases). Trimming removed 8 bases from V and 0 bases from J, with 17 bases in between. The germline CDR1 and CDR2 sequences are LNHDA and SQIVND (reference sequence). The CDR3 extends over 17 amino acids. CDR3: CASAPGWGRSGANVLTF. In nucleotides, the CDR3 is TGTGCCAGTGCCCCAGGGTGGGGGCGCTCTGGGGCCAACGTCCTGACTTTC. Supplemented by reference TRBV19 and TRBJ2-6, the full variable domain reads DGGITQSPKYLFRKEGQNVTLSCEQNLNHDAMYWYRQDPGQGLRLIYYSQIVNDFQKGDIAEGYSVSREKKESFPLTVTSAQKNPTAFYLCASAPGWGRSGANVLTFGAGSRLTVL.

The V and J genes are TRBV6-6 and TRBJ1-3; possibly TRBD1 for D (6 bases). Germline V CDR1 and CDR2: MNHNY, SVGAGI (reference sequence). V lost 5 bases and J lost 0, with 20 bases in between. The CDR3 contains 18 residues. CDR3 coding DNA: TGTGCCAGCAGTCCGAGAGTCAGGGGACGGATCTCTGGAAACACCATATATTTT. It specifies CASSPRVRGRISGNTIYF.

The chain uses TRBV7-2 and TRBJ1-1; 9 bases agree with TRBD1. CDR3 length equals 14 residues. Germline assignment: CDR1 SGHTA and CDR2 FQGNSA. V gave up 5 bases and J gave up 6 bases; unmatched junction bases: 7. CDR3 sequence reads: CASSPGQGRSEAFF. The DNA for the CDR3 is TGTGCCAGCAGCCCGGGACAGGGAAGGTCTGAAGCTTTCTTT.

The chain uses TRBV30 and TRBJ2-3, with a tentative D call TRBD1 (5 bases). The DNA end is more similar to TRBJ1-5, so the J call may be wrong. This CDR3 has 15 amino acids. CDR1 is GTSNPN, CDR2 SVGIG, per germline (reference sequence). The CDR3 here is CAWARRQSTTGTQHF. Written as DNA, the CDR3 is TGTGCCTGGGCCAGGCGACAGAGCACCACGGGTACGCAGCATTTT.

This chain uses TRBV4-1 with TRBJ1-1; D might be TRBD1 (6 bases). V was trimmed by 0 bases and J by 1 base, leaving 18 bases between them. Germline V gene data show CDR1 as MGHRA and CDR2 as YSYEKL. The CDR3 is 18 residues long. CDR3 in DNA: TGCGCCAGCAGCCAAGATAGTTGGCCGGACAGCACGAACACTGAAGCTTTCTTT. It is translated as CASSQDSWPDSTNTEAFF.

The sample holds one count of this clone. The chain's CDR3 is CASSLAPGTDTQYF. The CDR3 DNA sequence: TGTGCCAGCAGCTTAGCTCCGGGCACAGATACGCAGTATTTT. V is TRBV11-2 and J is TRBJ2-3; no reliable D call. The CDR3 runs to 14 residues. CDR1 and CDR2 (germline): SGHAT, FQNNGV. With 1 base removed from V and 1 base from J, the gap between germline ends came to 6 bases.